The sequence of this T cell receptor beta chain was determined in a study of monozygotic twins with inflammatory bowel disease. This CDR3 is built from 13 residues. TCRdb processed the 5' RACE reads again and assigns one entry to each CDR3 protein, with no DNA. The sample's table shows about 380,000 distinct CDR3 sequences. Sequencing was carried out using blood. This rearrangement joins TRBV12-3 or TRBV12-4 to TRBJ1-5. The sequence was collected from a human donor with ulcerative colitis or Crohn's disease, or a healthy co-twin of an affected twin (not recorded which). CDR3 sequence: CASSFSHNQPQHF.